These T cell receptor beta chains were read from a single sample in a study of T cells in narcolepsy. This table comes from immunoSEQ multiplex PCR, and its TCRdb copy is limited to in-frame clones, with some not included. The sample gives over 30,000 clones, about nine tenths of which show up once; about 0.8% is in the top ten. Material: CD45RA- memory CD4+ T cells from PBMCs. The receptors stem from a human donor with narcolepsy. The CDR3 runs from the conserved cysteine through the conserved F or W. D genes are given only for firm matches. Size tells how often a clone was seen (once, few, many) or the class of an expanded clone, and some rows leave it out.

d_gene	v_gene	j_gene	abundance	CDR3nt	CDR3aa
TRBD1	TRBV7-9	TRBJ1-2	once	TGTGCCAGCAGCCGCGGGGAACAGGGGGAGACTTATGGCTACACCTTC	CASSRGEQGETYGYTF
.	TRBV27	TRBJ2-3	.	TGTGCCAGCAGTTCCCTCTGGGGTGGCGATACGCAGTATTTT	CASSSLWGGDTQYF
.	TRBV7-2	TRBJ2-3	.	TGTGCCAGCAGCTTCCTCTCGGGACTCGACTACACAGATACGCAGTATTTT	CASSFLSGLDYTDTQYF
TRBD2	TRBV7-2	TRBJ2-1	.	TGTGCCAGCAGCTTAGGACTAGCAGGTCTTAATGAGCAGTTCTTC	CASSLGLAGLNEQFF
.	TRBV21-1	TRBJ2-7	.	TGTGCCAGCAGCAAAAAGGGGTCAGGGGAGCAGTACTTC	CASSKKGSGEQYF
.	TRBV27	TRBJ1-3	.	TGTGCCAGCAGAAATCAGGCCGGAAACACCATATATTTT	CASRNQAGNTIYF
.	TRBV5-1	TRBJ2-3	.	TGCGCCAGCAGCTCTGGGCTCGCCCCCGATACGCAGTATTTT	CASSSGLAPDTQYF
.	TRBV18	TRBJ1-2	.	TGTGCCAGCTCAAACCGGGACACGTATGGCTACACCTTC	CASSNRDTYGYTF
.	TRBV5-5	TRBJ1-5	.	TGTGCCAGCAGCTTAGATGGACAGCGCAATCAGCCCCAGCATTTT	CASSLDGQRNQPQHF
.	TRBV19	TRBJ2-5	.	TGTGCCAGTAGTACTCAACGTGAGACCCAGTACTTC	CASSTQRETQYF
.	TRBV20-1	TRBJ2-3	once	TGCAGTGCTAGTGCTAGTGATACGCAGTATTTT	CSASASDTQYF
.	TRBV19	TRBJ1-1	.	TGTGCCAGTAGTGCCCAGGAGGGGGGCCGAACTGAAGCTTTCTTT	CASSAQEGGRTEAFF
.	TRBV5-1	TRBJ2-7	once	TGCGCCAGCAGCTGGACACCCGGGACTCCCGGGGACGAGCAGTACTTC	CASSWTPGTPGDEQYF
.	TRBV11-3	TRBJ2-2	once	TGTGCCAGCAGCTTAGCGATATCCGGGGAGCTGTTTTTT	CASSLAISGELFF
.	TRBV5-6	TRBJ1-2	.	TGTGCCAGCAGCTCGGGAACAGGGTTTGGTAGCTACACCTTC	CASSSGTGFGSYTF